These 32 T cell receptor beta chains were all obtained from the same sample, sequenced in a study of Ad26.COV2.S vaccination and SARS-CoV-2 variants. The treatment is: roughly 19 received Ad26.COV2.S at low or high dose, single or two shots; five or six received placebo; per-sample allocation not given. Vaccine and placebo recipients were sampled on day 63 after the first injection. Measured with immunoSEQ multiplex PCR; TCRdb has only the in-frame clones, and not every one. Of around 310,000 clones in the sample, approximately 87% were seen once. The material was peripheral blood, obtained in a trial of Ad26.COV2.S vaccine versus placebo. These receptors all stem from a person aged 18-60 years who received the Ad26.COV2.S COVID-19 vaccine or a placebo.

The CDR3 protein is CASSHPTAMNTEAFF. The CDR3 DNA is TGTGCCAGTAGTCACCCTACAGCCATGAACACTGAAGCTTTCTTT. V usage is TRBV19 and J usage is TRBJ1-1; no firm D call. The CDR3 consists of 15 residues. V gave up 5 bases and J gave up 0 bases, with 13 bases separating them. Germline lookup yields CDR1 LNHDA and CDR2 SQIVND (reference sequence).

The rearrangement joins TRBV13 to TRBJ1-6, with D maybe TRBD1 (5 bases). CDR1 and CDR2 (germline): PRHDT, FYEKMQ (reference sequence). With 3 bases removed from V and 7 bases from J, the gap between germline ends came to 13 bases. The CDR3 covers 15 residues. This chain's CDR3 is CASSLDGRDNSPLHF. In DNA, the CDR3 is TGTGCCAGCAGCTTGGACGGGAGGGACAATTCACCCCTCCACTTT.

This clone has more than one count but fewer than ten. The CDR3 is CASRTTGGTEAFF. CDR3 nucleotides: TGTGCCAGTAGGACGACAGGGGGCACTGAAGCTTTCTTT. The genes are TRBV19 and TRBJ1-1; 9 bases are a match to TRBD1. V shed 6 bases, J shed 4 bases, and the junction held 3 bases outside the gene matches. The CDR3 spans 13 residues. In germline, CDR1 is LNHDA, CDR2 SQIVND (reference sequence).

This clone was seen only once. The gene calls are TRBV6-2 or TRBV6-3 and TRBJ2-3; the match to TRBD2 covers 8 bases. The CDR3 extends over 17 amino acids. Germline V gives CDR1 MNHEY, CDR2 SVGEGT. V gave up 5 bases and J gave up 0 bases; unmatched junction bases: 10. This chain's CDR3 is CASSSRRAGASTDTQYF. The CDR3 nucleotides read TGTGCCAGCAGTAGCCGACGAGCGGGGGCGAGCACAGATACGCAGTATTTT.

This clone was observed a single time. The chain has TRBV28 and TRBJ1-5, with 7 nucleotides matching TRBD1. The CDR3 is made up of 15 amino acids. The germline CDR1 and CDR2 sequences are MDHEN and SYDVKM. Trimming took 5 bases from V and 3 from J; bases not matched to a gene: 7. CDR3 sequence (DNA): TGTGCCAGCAGTCGACAGGGCGGTTCCAATCAGCCCCAGCATTTT. Protein: CASSRQGGSNQPQHF.

This clone was seen more than once but under ten times. The chain is built from TRBV12-5 and TRBJ2-5; D may be TRBD1 or TRBD2 (5 bases each). With 0 bases removed from V and 5 bases from J, the gap between germline ends came to 13 bases. The CDR3 sequence is 15 residues long. CDR1 and CDR2 (germline): LGHNT, FRNRAP. CDR3 sequence reads: CASGLVVSGTETQYF. As DNA, the CDR3 is TGTGCTAGTGGTTTGGTAGTATCGGGGACGGAGACCCAGTACTTC. Full variable domain (remainder filled in from reference TRBV12-5 and TRBJ2-5): DARVTQTPRHKVTEMGQEVTMRCQPILGHNTVFWYRQTMMQGLELLAYFRNRAPLDDSGMPKDRFSAEMPDATLATLKIQPSEPRDSAVYFCASGLVVSGTETQYFGPGTRLLVL.

The chain combines TRBV4-3 with TRBJ1-4, with D uncertain. The CDR3 is made up of 13 amino acids. Deletions cut 5 bases from V and 12 bases from J, with 16 bases between. Per the germline V gene, CDR1 is LGHNA and CDR2 is YSLEER. The CDR3 spells CASSRHGPTELFF. DNA of the CDR3: TGCGCCAGCAGCAGACACGGCCCCACAGAACTGTTTTTT.

This clone has just a few counts. The chain employs TRBV2 and TRBJ2-7; D gene ambiguous. Germline CDR1 reads SNHLY; CDR2 reads FYNNEI. V was shortened by 7 bases and J by 1 base, with 8 bases between the two germline ends. There are 12 residues in the CDR3. The CDR3 DNA is TGTGCCAGCAACGGGCCTTCCTACGAGCAGTACGTC. Its translation is CASNGPSYEQYV.

V and J are TRBV11-3 and TRBJ2-5; TRBD2 matches 8 bases. The CDR3 length is 17 residues. J gave up 2 bases and V 3 bases, and 11 bases lay outside the gene matches. Germline V gene sequence: CDR1 SGHNT, CDR2 YENEEA. CDR3 coding DNA: TGTGCCAGCAGCTTTACTAGCGGAGGAGGAGGGCAAGAGACCCAGTACTTC. Protein: CASSFTSGGGGQETQYF.

This clone showed up just a few times. This chain uses TRBV5-4 with TRBJ1-2, with D possibly TRBD1 on 5 matching bases. The germline V and J ends were trimmed by 4 bases and 4 bases, with 14 bases remaining between them. Germline V gives CDR1 SGHNT, CDR2 YYREEE (reference sequence). The CDR3 is made up of 14 amino acids. In DNA form, the CDR3 reads TGTGCCAGCAGCGTGGGGGTTCTAGGCTATGGCTACACCTTC. This sequence encodes CASSVGVLGYGYTF.

J is TRBJ2-5 and V is TRBV7-6; possible D gene TRBD1, 8 bases. The V gene lost 4 bases and the J gene lost 5 bases, with 17 bases spanning the gap. The CDR3 totals 15 residues. Germline lookup yields CDR1 SGHVS and CDR2 FNYEAQ. CDR3 coding DNA: TGTGCCAGCAGCTCTTGGACAGGGAGGGTTGAGACCCAGTACTTC. This encodes CASSSWTGRVETQYF.

The gene calls are TRBV3-1 (or the pseudogene TRBV3-2) and TRBJ1-2; 10 positions match TRBD1. V trimming: 5 bases; J trimming: 8 bases; junction bases outside the gene matches: 8. CDR3 length equals 14 residues. Germline V lookup: CDR1 LGHDT, CDR2 YNNKEL (reference sequence). For the CDR3, the DNA is TGTGCCAGCAGCGCCCGGGACAGGGGAGGCGGCTACACCTTC. Its translation: CASSARDRGGGYTF.

V usage is TRBV19 and J usage is TRBJ1-6; D ambiguous. Germline-derived CDR1 and CDR2 are LNHDA and SQIVND (reference sequence). Trimming took off 7 bases at V and 9 bases at J, with 19 bases between the two ends. This CDR3 spans 15 amino acids. The CDR3 sequence is CASTRLDAEASPLHF. The CDR3 region has the DNA TGTGCCAGTACCCGCCTGGACGCTGAGGCTTCACCCCTCCACTTT.

The J gene is TRBJ1-2, the V gene TRBV27; D possibly corresponds to TRBD1 (5 bases). Germline V CDR1 and CDR2: MNHEY, SMNVEV (reference sequence). The V gene lost 3 bases and the J gene lost 0 bases, with 11 bases spanning the gap. This CDR3 has 15 residues. The CDR3 DNA sequence: TGTGCCAGCAGTTTGACAGCGGTCACTAACTATGGCTACACCTTC. This codes for CASSLTAVTNYGYTF.

The V call is TRBV11-2, the J call TRBJ2-3; 10 positions agree with TRBD2. The CDR3 length is 15 residues. Germline trimming cut 3 bases from V and 1 base from J; bases unmatched to any gene: 1. Germline values: CDR1 SGHAT, CDR2 FQNNGV. The CDR3 DNA follows: TGTGCCAGCAGCTTCAGCGGGAGGGGCACAGATACGCAGTATTTT. Its protein is CASSFSGRGTDTQYF.

This chain joins TRBV11-3 and TRBJ2-1, with TRBD2 matching over 8 bases. The V gene end was trimmed by 10 bases and the J gene end by 7 bases; junction bases not matched to a gene: 12. Germline-derived CDR1 and CDR2 are SGHNT and YENEEA. This CDR3 has 14 residues. The CDR3 sequence is CATRVRSGGNEQFF. CDR3 in DNA: TGTGCCACCAGGGTGCGGTCGGGAGGGAATGAGCAGTTCTTC.

V gene TRBV6-5 combines with J gene TRBJ2-5; D gene uncertain. This CDR3 comprises 15 residues. Germline V gives CDR1 MNHEY, CDR2 SVGAGI. Trimming removed 2 bases from V and 5 bases from J, with 15 bases in between. CDR3 amino acids: CASSYRADPKETQYF. Here the CDR3 DNA reads TGTGCCAGCAGTTACCGGGCGGACCCAAAGGAGACCCAGTACTTC.

The gene calls are TRBV5-1 and TRBJ1-1; 8 bases align to TRBD1. Per germline, CDR1 SGHRS and CDR2 YFSETQ. J was trimmed by 1 base and V by 3 bases; bases with no gene match: 2. The CDR3 totals 14 residues. CDR3 amino acids: CASSSQGGNTEAFF. For the CDR3, the DNA is TGCGCCAGCAGCTCACAGGGGGGGAACACTGAAGCTTTCTTT.

The chain links TRBV20-1 to TRBJ1-2; 8 positions match TRBD1. Per germline, CDR1 DFQATT and CDR2 SNEGSKA (reference sequence). CDR3 size: 13 residues. The J segment lost 4 bases and the V segment lost 3 bases, leaving 4 bases of the junction unmatched. This chain's CDR3 is CSASPQGAYGYTF. CDR3 sequence (DNA): TGCAGTGCTAGTCCCCAGGGGGCCTATGGCTACACCTTC.

The chain carries TRBV7-2 and TRBJ2-1, with D uncertain. Trimming left V 4 bases short and J 2 bases short, with 9 bases between. CDR1 is SGHTA, CDR2 FQGNSA, per germline. This CDR3 is 14 amino acids long. CDR3 bases: TGTGCCAGCAGCTCGGAAGGGACCTACAATGAGCAGTTCTTC. Translated: CASSSEGTYNEQFF. Complete variable domain (other parts from reference TRBV7-2 and TRBJ2-1): GAGVSQSPSNKVTEKGKDVELRCDPISGHTALYWYRQSLGQGLEFLIYFQGNSAPDKSGLPSDRFSAERTGGSVSTLTIQRTQQEDSAVYLCASSSEGTYNEQFFGPGTRLTVL.

The CDR3 loop reads CASSQDLWGSWMETDTQYF. The DNA for the CDR3 is TGCGCCAGCAGCCAAGATCTGTGGGGGTCGTGGATGGAGACAGATACGCAGTATTTT. The gene calls are TRBV4-3 and TRBJ2-3; D is perhaps TRBD1 or TRBD2 (5 bases each). The germline gives CDR1 LGHNA, CDR2 YSLEER. This CDR3 comprises 19 residues. V was shortened by 0 bases and J by 3 bases, with 22 bases between the two germline ends.

This chain uses TRBV9 with TRBJ2-7; weak D call: TRBD2 (6 bases). V lost 3 bases and J lost 0, with 10 bases in between. Germline V gene sequence: CDR1 SGDLS, CDR2 YYNGEE. The CDR3 totals 14 residues. The CDR3: CASSASGLSYEQYF. In DNA form, the CDR3 reads TGTGCCAGCAGCGCCTCGGGACTCTCCTACGAGCAGTACTTC.

The J gene is TRBJ1-3, the V gene TRBV9; D gene unclear. This CDR3 comprises 17 residues. Germline loops: CDR1 SGDLS, CDR2 YYNGEE. Deletions cut 0 bases from V and 4 bases from J, with 17 bases between. The CDR3 region has the DNA TGTGCCAGCAGCGTAGAGGCCTATACGGGGTCGGGAAACACCATATATTTT. Amino acids: CASSVEAYTGSGNTIYF. Full variable domain (missing parts from reference TRBV9 and TRBJ1-3): DSGVTQTPKHLITATGQRVTLRCSPRSGDLSVYWYQQSLDQGLQFLIQYYNGEERAKGNILERFSAQQFPDLHSELNLSSLELGDSALYFCASSVEAYTGSGNTIYFGEGSWLTVV.

The chain couples TRBV11-2 to TRBJ2-7; D ambiguous. Germline CDR1 and CDR2: SGHAT and FQNNGV. V was clipped by 5 bases and J by 5 bases, with 13 bases between them. The CDR3 spans 13 residues. The CDR3 bases are TGTGCCAGCAGCCTTCAGACTTTTCACGAGCAGTACTTC. It is translated as CASSLQTFHEQYF.

The V call is TRBV3-1 (or the pseudogene TRBV3-2), the J call TRBJ1-1, with TRBD1 as a possible D gene (6 bases). CDR1 is LGHDT and CDR2 is YNNKEL in the germline V gene (reference sequence). The CDR3 is made up of 14 amino acids. Trimming left V 7 bases short and J 1 base short, with 13 bases between. The CDR3 DNA follows: TGTGCCAGCACCCACGACAGGCCGAACACTGAAGCTTTCTTT. Translated: CASTHDRPNTEAFF.

The chain uses TRBV11-3 and TRBJ1-1; 7 nucleotides line up with TRBD1. J was trimmed by 0 bases and V by 5 bases; bases with no gene match: 9. The CDR3 has 16 residues. Germline V lookup: CDR1 SGHNT, CDR2 YENEEA. CDR3 DNA sequence: TGTGCCAGCAGCCCCCCGACAGGGTCTGTGAACACTGAAGCTTTCTTT. Translating gives CASSPPTGSVNTEAFF.

In this sample, this clone turned up once. The J gene is TRBJ2-2, the V gene TRBV7-9; D is unclear. V gave up 1 base and J gave up 0 bases, with 9 bases separating them. There are 16 residues in the CDR3. CDR1 SEHNR and CDR2 FQNEAQ come from the germline V gene (reference sequence). This CDR3 is CASSLVSPPNTGELFF. CDR3 DNA: TGTGCCAGCAGCTTAGTCTCACCTCCGAACACCGGGGAGCTGTTTTTT.

The V call is TRBV14, the J call TRBJ2-3, with D tentatively TRBD1 or TRBD2 (5 bases each). The CDR3 sequence is 17 residues long. Germline V lookup: CDR1 SGHDN, CDR2 FVKESK. Trimming removed 0 bases from V and 8 bases from J, with 21 bases in between. The CDR3 is CASSQEIRAGRGGTQYF. In DNA form, the CDR3 reads TGTGCCAGCAGCCAAGAAATCAGGGCAGGCCGGGGTGGTACGCAGTATTTT.

This sequence joins TRBV5-5 and TRBJ2-5, with D possibly being TRBD1 (5 bases). The V and J ends lost 1 base and 2 bases respectively, with 9 bases between them. The CDR3 runs to 14 residues. Germline CDR1 SGHKS, CDR2 YYEKEE (reference sequence). The CDR3 here is CASSLLGQQETQYF. As DNA, the CDR3 is TGTGCCAGCAGCTTGTTGGGGCAGCAAGAGACCCAGTACTTC.

CDR3 coding DNA: TGCGCCAGCAGCTTGGGGGCGGCTAATGAAAAACTGTTTTTT. Translated, it gives CASSLGAANEKLFF. This sequence joins TRBV5-1 and TRBJ1-4; D gene unclear. The V gene lost 0 bases and the J gene lost 3 bases, with 6 bases spanning the gap. CDR1 SGHRS and CDR2 YFSETQ come from the germline V gene. CDR3 size: 14 residues.

The chain recombines TRBV4-3 with TRBJ1-1, with TRBD1 identical over 9 bases. V lost 3 bases, J lost 5 bases, and 10 bases stayed unmatched. This CDR3 region has 16 residues. Germline V gene sequence: CDR1 LGHNA, CDR2 YSLEER. As DNA, the CDR3 is TGCGCCAGCAGCCAGGACAGGGGAGTATTGAGGACTGAAGCTTTCTTT. Amino acids: CASSQDRGVLRTEAFF.

The V call is TRBV12-5, the J call TRBJ1-1; D might be TRBD1 (6 bases). V gave up 5 bases and J gave up 10 bases, with 20 bases separating them. This CDR3 contains 14 residues. The germline CDR1 and CDR2 sequences are LGHNT and FRNRAP. CDR3 nucleotides: TGTGCTAGTGGTCCAGGTACCTACAGGGAGCGAGCTTTCTTT. The encoded protein is CASGPGTYRERAFF.